This TCR beta chain came from a study of shared clonotypes between healthy human individuals. This table comes from immunoSEQ multiplex PCR, and its TCRdb copy is limited to in-frame clones, with some not included. The sample has nearly 750,000 clones, approximately 77% seen once; the top ten hold approximately 2%. Worth noting for this clone: The sample carries other DNA sequences with the same CDR3.

The V segment lost 3 bases and the J segment 4 bases; nucleotides outside the gene matches: 4. The CDR3 runs 15 residues. From germline, CDR1 is SGHAT and CDR2 FQNNGV. The receptor was isolated from a woman aged 25 to 39 in good health. Sequencing was done on a sample of memory CD4+ T cells sorted from blood. The sample's subset: CD45RA-negative fraction. The chain employs TRBV11-2 and TRBJ2-1, with 9 bases that match TRBD2. CDR3 region: CASSLGLAEYNEQFF. Here the CDR3 DNA reads TGTGCCAGCAGCTTGGGACTAGCAGAGTACAATGAGCAGTTCTTC.